The 4 T cell receptor beta chains below come from one sample, sequenced in a study of cytomegalovirus exposure and HLA in healthy donors. The primer mix had 60 Vbeta and 13 Jbeta primers. Only in-frame clones appear in the TCRdb table, and some are missing; sequencing was by immunoSEQ multiplex PCR. The sample records 130,000 or so clones, approximately 74% being singletons. The sequenced sample was PBMCs. All receptors come from a man in his forties or fifties in good health and CMV-seropositive.

The chain recombines TRBV6-4 with TRBJ2-1; possible D gene TRBD2, 6 bases. V lost 2 bases, J lost 0 bases, and 20 bases lay in between. The CDR3 consists of 19 residues. CDR1 and CDR2 from the germline V gene are MRHNA and SNTAGT. In DNA form, the CDR3 reads TGTGCCAGCAGTGACCCGTTCCTAGCCACCGGGAGCTCCTACAATGAGCAGTTCTTC. It codes for CASSDPFLATGSSYNEQFF.

The chain uses TRBV5-5 and TRBJ2-7, with 8 bases identical to TRBD1. Germline CDR1 is SGHKS and CDR2 is YYEKEE (reference sequence). With V trimmed by 4 bases and J by 5 bases, 11 bases remained unmatched. This CDR3 has 15 amino acids. In DNA form, the CDR3 reads TGTGCCAGCAGCCGCGGGGACAGGTGGAACCACGAGCAGTACTTC. Its protein is CASSRGDRWNHEQYF. The full variable domain, in which reference TRBV5-5 and TRBJ2-7 provide the parts outside the CDR3, is DAGVTQSPTHLIKTRGQQVTLRCSPISGHKSVSWYQQVLGQGPQFIFQYYEKEERGRGNFPDRFSARQFPNYSSELNVNALLLGDSALYLCASSRGDRWNHEQYFGPGTRLTVT.

The chain employs TRBV10-1 and TRBJ2-7, with D possibly being TRBD1 (5 bases). CDR1 and CDR2 from the germline V gene are WNHNN and SYGVQD (reference sequence). V gave up 4 bases and J gave up 5 bases, with 15 bases separating them. CDR3 length: 14 amino acids. This CDR3 reads CASSVGERGDEQYF. The DNA for the CDR3 is TGCGCCAGCAGTGTAGGAGAAAGGGGCGACGAGCAGTACTTC.

V gene TRBV5-1 combines with J gene TRBJ1-1; tentative D call: TRBD1 (6 bases). Germline V lookup: CDR1 SGHRS, CDR2 YFSETQ. V lost 2 bases and J lost 5, with 22 bases in between. This CDR3 has 17 amino acids. The CDR3 nucleotides read TGCGCCAGCAGCTTTTTTGGGACAACAACTTCAGGTACTGAAGCTTTCTTT. Its translation is CASSFFGTTTSGTEAFF.